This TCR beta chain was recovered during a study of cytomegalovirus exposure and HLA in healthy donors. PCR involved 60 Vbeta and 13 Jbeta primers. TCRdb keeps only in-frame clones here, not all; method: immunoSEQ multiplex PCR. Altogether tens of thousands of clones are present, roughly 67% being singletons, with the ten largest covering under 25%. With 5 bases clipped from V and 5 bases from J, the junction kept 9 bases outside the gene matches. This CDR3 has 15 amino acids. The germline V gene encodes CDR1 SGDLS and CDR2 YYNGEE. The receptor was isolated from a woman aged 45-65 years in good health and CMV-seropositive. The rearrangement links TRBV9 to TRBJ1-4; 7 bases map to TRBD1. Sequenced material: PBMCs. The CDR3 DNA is TGTGCCAGCAGTCCTGTCCAGGGGGTAAATGAAAAACTGTTTTTT. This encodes CASSPVQGVNEKLFF.